In its sample, the clone carrying this T cell receptor (beta chain) was seen a few times. Its antigen is undetermined. This sample was taken from a study of human T cells and chemical hapten exposure. For the study at large: Mainly, slight library volume differences in the pool made TCR yields vary. Study-wide points: Expanded TCRs showed more large CDR3 clusters than pre-sensitization or healthy control sets.

Time point indicated: patch test 1, 2 weeks after DPC sensitization. Treatment: therapeutic diphenylcyclopropenone sensitization with weekly scalp DPC. At patch-test visits, sampling came before the patch test. The starting material, unfractionated whole blood, was used for total RNA extraction. One entry per CDR3 protein, called by TCRdb with MiXCR from the RACE reads. The sample includes a few hundred thousand distinct CDR3 sequences, more than 4.5% of them seen just once. Germline loops: CDR1 DFQATT, CDR2 SNEGSKA (reference sequence). V gave up 2 bases and J gave up 0 bases, with 1 base separating them. The CDR3 covers 11 residues.

Sequenced material: whole blood, taken in connection with sensitization to the hapten diphenylcyclopropenone (DPC). The rearrangement uses TRBV20-1 and TRBJ1-1; D is uncertain. This clonotype was obtained from a woman aged 45-65 years with alopecia areata. Some clones in this sample may be carry-over from other donors' samples. CDR3 sequence: CSARMNTEAFF. DNA for the CDR3: TGCAGTGCTAGAATGAACACTGAAGCTTTCTTT.